This TCR beta chain is drawn from a study of CD8 T cells in ankylosing spondylitis. The study, taken as a whole, reports: Clones tied to disease were said to be significantly enriched in matched ankylosing spondylitis synovial fluid. Seven or eight highly homologous variants formed a TCR beta motif that appeared characteristic of ankylosing spondylitis blood.

This clonotype appeared many times. Its specificity is not known. MiXCR, run by TCRdb on the 5' RACE reads, gives a single entry per CDR3 protein. This sample carries about 840,000 distinct CDR3 sequences, roughly 10% of them seen once, and the ten largest clones take more than 0.5%. CDR3 length: 17 amino acids. The germline V gene encodes CDR1 SQVTM and CDR2 ANQGSEA. V shed 6 bases and J 0 bases; nucleotides not matched to a gene: 8. The clonotype comes from a male donor with ankylosing spondylitis. The V call is TRBV29-1, the J call TRBJ2-3, with TRBD2 matching 14 bases. The specimen sequenced was blood, either unsorted or a sorted T cell fraction (not recorded which). The CDR3 is CSVATSGGAASTDTQYF. The CDR3 region has the DNA TGCAGCGTCGCGACTAGCGGGGGGGCAGCTAGCACAGATACGCAGTATTTT.